Listed here are 19 T cell receptor beta chains from one sample, sequenced in a study of blood T cell repertoires in COVID-19. Clones were sequenced by immunoSEQ multiplex PCR, and TCRdb holds only the in-frame ones, with some missing. The sample lists about 130,000 clones; more than 75% were seen once. The sequencing input was peripheral blood. The receptors were gathered from a woman in her sixties with acute or convalescent COVID-19.

The sample holds one count of this clone. The chain recombines TRBV6-6 with TRBJ2-3, with D tentatively TRBD1 (5 bases). Germline-derived CDR1 and CDR2 are MNHNY and SVGAGI (reference sequence). Deletions cut 2 bases from V and 0 bases from J, with 12 bases between. The CDR3 sequence is 16 residues long. The CDR3 DNA sequence: TGTGCCAGCAGTTACGGGGCACCCTCTAGCACAGATACGCAGTATTTT. The encoded protein is CASSYGAPSSTDTQYF.

This clone was seen a handful of times. The chain employs TRBV16 and TRBJ1-4; possibly TRBD1 for D (6 bases). Deletions cut 1 base from V and 0 bases from J, with 18 bases between. Looked up from germline, CDR1 is KGHSY and CDR2 is FQNENV. The CDR3 spans 19 residues. The CDR3 region has the DNA TGTGCCAGCAGCCAATACATGTGGACAGCCATTGCAACTAATGAAAAACTGTTTTTT. Its protein product is CASSQYMWTAIATNEKLFF.

A single count supports this clone. The chain has TRBV11-3 and TRBJ2-7, with D possibly TRBD1 on 5 matching bases. The CDR3 loop spans 12 amino acids. Trimming took off 3 bases at V and 2 bases at J, with 5 bases between the two ends. Looked up from germline, CDR1 is SGHNT and CDR2 is YENEEA. The CDR3 is CASSLDTYEQYV. In DNA form, the CDR3 reads TGTGCCAGCAGCTTGGACACCTACGAGCAGTACGTC.

The chain links TRBV19 to TRBJ1-2; 7 nucleotides agree with TRBD1. The CDR3 is made up of 13 amino acids. V trimming: 7 bases; J trimming: 8 bases; junction bases outside the gene matches: 10. CDR1 is LNHDA and CDR2 is SQIVND in the germline V gene (reference sequence). CDR3 sequence: CASKFGGGDGYTF. The CDR3 DNA is TGTGCCAGTAAATTCGGAGGGGGCGACGGCTACACCTTC.

CDR3 protein: CASSLYGTSTDTQYF. CDR3 bases: TGTGCCAGCAGCTTATACGGGACTAGCACAGATACGCAGTATTTT. The chain employs TRBV11-3 and TRBJ2-3; tentative D call: TRBD2 (6 bases). The ends were cut back, 2 bases at V and 0 bases at J, with 9 bases in the middle. CDR1 and CDR2 from the germline V gene are SGHNT and YENEEA. This CDR3 has 15 amino acids.

This chain links TRBV24-1 with TRBJ2-2; TRBD1 agrees at 7 bases. Germline-derived CDR1 and CDR2 are KGHDR and SFDVKD. The junction had 1 base not matched to a gene; V was cut back by 4 bases and J by 0 bases. The CDR3 is 15 amino acids. The CDR3 sequence: CATSEGTANTGELFF. The CDR3 DNA reads TGTGCCACCAGTGAGGGGACAGCGAACACCGGGGAGCTGTTTTTT.

The genes are TRBV19 and TRBJ1-1; D call uncertain. Germline CDR1 and CDR2: LNHDA and SQIVND (reference sequence). V lost 5 bases to trimming and J lost 0 bases, with 7 bases between them. The CDR3 extends over 13 amino acids. The CDR3 DNA is TGTGCCAGTAGTGGCCACATGAACACTGAAGCTTTCTTT. Its protein product is CASSGHMNTEAFF.

The CDR3 nucleotides are TGTGCCAGCAGCTTCGGCCCGGGGGGTGGCTCCTACAATGAGCAGTTCTTC. Amino acids: CASSFGPGGGSYNEQFF. The chain links TRBV11-2 to TRBJ2-1; 7 bases agree with TRBD2. J lost 0 bases, V lost 3 bases, and 8 bases had no gene match. The CDR3 length is 17 residues. From germline, CDR1 is SGHAT and CDR2 FQNNGV.

The rearrangement uses TRBV7-2 and TRBJ2-1; 11 bases fit TRBD2. The CDR3 spans 16 residues. Germline CDR1 and CDR2: SGHTA and FQGNSA. The trim removed 5 bases at V and 7 bases at J, leaving 10 bases unmatched. The CDR3 nucleotides read TGTGCCAGCAGCGCAGATAGCGGGAGGGCCATTAATGAGCAGTTCTTC. Its translation is CASSADSGRAINEQFF.

V is TRBV29-1 and J is TRBJ1-4; D perhaps matches TRBD1 (6 bases). The V end lost 5 bases, the J end lost 8 bases, and 15 bases lay between the germline ends. From germline, CDR1 is SQVTM and CDR2 ANQGSEA. The CDR3 is 13 amino acids. The CDR3 loop reads CSVQTGSGEKLFF. The CDR3, as DNA: TGCAGCGTTCAGACAGGCTCGGGGGAAAAACTGTTTTTT.

The chain employs TRBV24-1 and TRBJ1-5; D may be TRBD1 (5 bases). Germline V gives CDR1 KGHDR, CDR2 SFDVKD. V lost 4 bases, J lost 0 bases, and 6 bases lay in between. This CDR3 has 14 residues. The chain's CDR3 is CATSDQGSNQPQHF. The DNA of the CDR3 is TGTGCCACCAGTGACCAGGGTAGCAATCAGCCCCAGCATTTT.

In this sample, this clone turned up once. This sequence joins TRBV6-6 and TRBJ2-7, with 11 bases lining up with TRBD1. The CDR3 consists of 14 residues. V lost 2 bases, J lost 7 bases, and 4 bases stayed unmatched. Germline-derived CDR1 and CDR2 are MNHNY and SVGAGI (reference sequence). CDR3 nucleotide sequence: TGTGCCAGCAGTTACACCGGGACAGGGGGTGAGCAGTACGTC. It yields the protein CASSYTGTGGEQYV.

The chain couples TRBV6-5 to TRBJ2-1; 7 positions match TRBD2. Germline trimming cut 2 bases from V and 7 bases from J; bases unmatched to any gene: 5. From germline, CDR1 is MNHEY and CDR2 SVGAGI. This CDR3 contains 14 residues. The CDR3 region has the DNA TGTGCCAGCAGTTACCTAGCGGAGTCTAATGAGCAGTTCTTC. This sequence encodes CASSYLAESNEQFF.

The V gene is TRBV7-9, the J gene TRBJ2-3; the match to TRBD2 covers 8 bases. This CDR3 is built from 16 residues. V gave up 1 base and J gave up 0 bases; unmatched junction bases: 3. Germline CDR1 and CDR2: SEHNR and FQNEAQ (reference sequence). For the CDR3, the DNA is TGTGCCAGCAGCTTAGGGGGCGGGAGGAGCACAGATACGCAGTATTTT. Translated, it gives CASSLGGGRSTDTQYF.

V is TRBV10-2 and J is TRBJ2-1; the match to TRBD2 covers 9 bases. CDR1 and CDR2 (germline): WSHSY, SAAADI. The CDR3 totals 15 residues. V gave up 6 bases and J gave up 8 bases; unmatched junction bases: 11. CDR3 residues: CASRERAGGWYEQFF. CDR3 nucleotide sequence: TGCGCCAGCAGGGAGAGGGCGGGAGGGTGGTATGAGCAGTTCTTC.

To note about this clone: At one end, the junction sequence differs from germline, possibly due to a read error. The chain uses TRBV7-9 and TRBJ1-1; maybe TRBD1 (6 bases). The germline CDR1 and CDR2 sequences are SEHNR and FQNEAQ (reference sequence). This CDR3 spans 14 amino acids. In DNA form, the CDR3 reads TGTGCCAGCAGCACCGGGACACTGAACCCTGAAGCTTTCTTT. Its protein product is CASSTGTLNPEAFF.

The CDR3 nucleotides read TGTGCCGGAAAACAGGACTATGGCTACACCTTC. Translating it yields CAGKQDYGYTF. The J gene is TRBJ1-2, the V gene TRBV6-5; tentative D call: TRBD1 (5 bases). V was shortened by 11 bases and J by 3 bases, with 10 bases between the two germline ends. This CDR3 is 11 amino acids long. The germline V gene encodes CDR1 MNHEY and CDR2 SVGAGI.

This clone has just a few counts. CDR3 loop: CAWSFLGGVGGYTF. The CDR3 bases are TGTGCCTGGAGCTTCCTCGGGGGAGTAGGGGGCTACACCTTC. The chain joins TRBV30 to TRBJ1-2, with D maybe TRBD1 (5 bases). CDR1 is GTSNPN, CDR2 SVGIG, per germline (reference sequence). The CDR3 is 14 residues long. The V gene lost 3 bases and the J gene lost 8 bases, with 19 bases spanning the gap.

The chain carries TRBV18 and TRBJ2-2; 9 bases map to TRBD1. This CDR3 region has 15 residues. The ends lost 1 base at V and 7 bases at J; junction bases unmatched: 4. Germline V CDR1 and CDR2: KGHSH, LQKENI. CDR3 protein: CASSPLGQGVGELFF. The CDR3 region has the DNA TGTGCCAGCTCACCACTGGGACAGGGTGTCGGGGAGCTGTTTTTT.